This TCR beta chain stems from a study of blood T cells in healthy people across ages. Study-wide results and limits: Long-lived donors had more naive CD4+ cells and higher diversity than aged donors.

The CDR3 runs to 13 residues. Trimming took 2 bases from V and 2 from J, leaving 7 bases between them. Per the germline V gene, CDR1 is MNHEY and CDR2 is SVGEGT. This clonotype came up many times. The antigen is unknown. The second PCR ran about 6 to 12 cycles with a sample-barcoded 5' primer and J-beta primers. TCRdb used MiXCR to reprocess the 5' RACE reads, holding one entry per CDR3 protein. Of 1,300,000 or so distinct CDR3 sequences listed, around 59% are singletons. For every donor, a draw yielded about 10 milliliters of peripheral blood. Every sample gave at least 6 micrograms of total RNA when it was extracted.

The origin of this receptor is a man aged 18 to 29 in good health. The chain combines TRBV6-2 or TRBV6-3 with TRBJ2-7; TRBD1 is a possible D gene (5 bases). Input material: blood. The DNA for the CDR3 is TGTGCCAGCAGTTACGGCAGGGCCTACGAGCAGTACTTC. This codes for CASSYGRAYEQYF.